The sequence of this T cell receptor beta chain was determined in a study of cytomegalovirus exposure and HLA in healthy donors. This clone was picked up a small number of times. What it binds is unknown. CDR3 length equals 14 residues. The V gene end was trimmed by 3 bases and the J gene end by 4 bases; junction bases not matched to a gene: 4. Germline CDR1 SGHTA, CDR2 FQGNSA. Notes on the study in general: Immune exposure information available was restricted to CMV serostatus. Cytomegalovirus-associated TCR beta chains were listed, numbering some 170. A previous analysis found most TCR beta V segments productive roughly 87% or roughly 30% of the time. For most TCR sequences rarity was the rule, although some public TCRs occurred in many donors.

The PCR employed 60 Vbeta primers together with 13 Jbeta primers. The assay was immunoSEQ multiplex PCR, and TCRdb's table has in-frame clones only and misses some. The table includes 95,000 to 120,000 clones, about 68% detected once. This TCR derives from a woman between 35 and 50 years old in good health and CMV-seropositive. Sequenced input: PBMCs. The rearrangement uses TRBV7-2 and TRBJ2-7, with 9 bases fitting TRBD1. The CDR3 DNA is TGTGCCAGCAGCTTGATGACAGGGGGTTACGAGCAGTACTTC. Translation gives CASSLMTGGYEQYF.